This TCR beta chain was sequenced for a study of blood T cell repertoires in COVID-19 (TCRdb year 2020). About the study as a whole: Samples from collaborators originated in the United States, Italy and Spain and spanned both the acute and convalescent phases of COVID-19. The material from the prospective study consisted of cDNA or gDNA derived from T cells, B-cell-depleted T cells, or PBMCs. The dataset comprised deeply sampled blood TCRbeta repertoires from subjects exposed to, actively infected with, or recovered from COVID-19. The repertoires were made available in a free public database intended to serve as a resource for research on the immune response to SARS-CoV-2. The samples were drawn from two sources: the first 160 participants of the ongoing ImmuneRACE study, and 950 to 1,500 subjects contributed by 6 global collaborators. Nearly every sample came with metadata listing a de-identified subject ID, COVID-19 status, age in years and sex. Where HLA class I and class II types were available, the types were taken from metadata supplied by the sample provider, not from assay-based typing.

Many counts were recorded for this clone. Its recognized antigen is unknown. Base qualities are not at hand, and no much larger clone is one base apart. Each collaborating institution followed its own protocols to collect whole blood in K2EDTA tubes. Collaborator samples were shipped for TCRbeta analysis as frozen whole blood, isolated PBMCs, or DNA extracted from either sample type. The germline V gene sets CDR1 to SGHAT and CDR2 to FQNNGV. The CDR3 covers 15 residues, taking in both the cysteine and the phenylalanine. Just CDR3 DNA is preserved here, 45 bases in frame from base 1. Clipping removes 1 base from V and 6 bases from J, with 4 as the unmatched junction base count. The study at large found these results: The quantity of clinical and demographic metadata differed by source and by participant and was supplied without curation.

TCRbeta CDR3 regions were amplified from genomic DNA using the immunoSEQ Assay, a bias-controlled multiplex PCR. In the original analysis: The number of nucleated cells in each sample was estimated by amplification of reference gene primers within the assay. To quantify the absolute abundance of each unique TCRbeta CDR3 rearrangement, sequence reads were collapsed and filtered. For each sample, productive Simpson clonality was calculated as the square root of Simpson's diversity index over productive rearrangements. TCRdb took this table from immuneACCESS and kept in-frame rearrangements with V and J called. Such tables lack part of the clones; where checked against another copy, unresolved V genes explain under half of the gap, and the rest is unexplained. Clone size and V and J calls were adopted from that table, with D and trimming inferred from the DNA. The sample profile shows under 150,000 clones; roughly 69% of them were found once. In total, the top ten clones hold roughly 2% of the sample.

The origin of this receptor is a woman aged 65 to 85 with acute or convalescent COVID-19. The sample comprised peripheral blood. The chain links TRBV11-2 with TRBJ2-2; TRBD1 fits 8 bases in the junction. The CDR3 amino acid sequence is: CASSLGTGYAGELFF. The nucleotides are TGTGCCAGCAGCTTAGGGACAGGGTATGCCGGGGAGCTGTTTTTT.